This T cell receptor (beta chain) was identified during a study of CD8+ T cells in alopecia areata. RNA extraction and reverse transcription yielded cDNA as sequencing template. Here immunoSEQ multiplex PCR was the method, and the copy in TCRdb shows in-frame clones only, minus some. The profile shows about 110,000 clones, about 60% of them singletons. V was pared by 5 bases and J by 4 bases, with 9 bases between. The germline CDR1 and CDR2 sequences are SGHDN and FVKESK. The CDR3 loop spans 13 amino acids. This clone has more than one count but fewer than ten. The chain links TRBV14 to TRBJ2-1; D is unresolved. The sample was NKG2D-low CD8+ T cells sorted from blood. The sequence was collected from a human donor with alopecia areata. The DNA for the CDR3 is TGTGCCAGCAGCGCGGTAAATTACAATGAGCAGTTCTTC. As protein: CASSAVNYNEQFF.